The 8 T cell receptor beta chains presented below share a single source sample, sequenced in a study of T cell responses to AZD1222 COVID-19 vaccine. Assay used: immunoSEQ multiplex PCR; TCRdb lists only in-frame clones, some missing. Of 95,000 to 150,000 clones in the sample, 75% to 95% were seen once. Sample: peripheral blood, taken on day 0 of AZD1222 vaccination. Source of these receptors: an adult in good health.

The V gene is TRBV7-9, the J gene TRBJ1-2, with D perhaps matching TRBD1 (5 bases). V lost 1 base and J 7 bases, leaving 19 bases between the germline ends. Germline CDR1 reads SEHNR; CDR2 reads FQNEAQ (reference sequence). This CDR3 is built from 16 residues. CDR3 sequence reads: CASSLGGSGQALGYTF. The DNA for the CDR3 is TGTGCCAGCAGCTTAGGGGGGAGTGGGCAGGCCCTTGGCTACACCTTC.

The chain combines TRBV9 with TRBJ2-6; possible D gene TRBD1, 6 bases. The CDR3 has 19 amino acids. CDR1 is SGDLS, CDR2 YYNGEE, per germline. The germline V and J ends were trimmed by 4 bases and 0 bases, with 20 bases remaining between them. The CDR3 bases are TGTGCCAGCAGCCACCCCCCCGGCGGACAGAACTCTGGGGCCAACGTCCTGACTTTC. This codes for CASSHPPGGQNSGANVLTF.

This clone was seen only once. The J gene is TRBJ2-1, the V gene TRBV6-6, with 7 bases aligning to TRBD1. The germline CDR1 and CDR2 sequences are MNHNY and SVGAGI (reference sequence). The CDR3 covers 14 residues. After removal of 7 bases from V and 2 bases from J, the junction contained 5 bases not matched to a gene. The CDR3 nucleotides are TGTGCCAGCACCCGGGACAGTCCCTACAATGAGCAGTTCTTC. Translating gives CASTRDSPYNEQFF.

This clone has just a few counts. The rearrangement uses TRBV6-5 and TRBJ2-7; D not resolved. Germline CDR1 reads MNHEY; CDR2 reads SVGAGI. The CDR3 is 13 amino acids. With 6 bases removed from V and 0 bases from J, the gap between germline ends came to 9 bases. The DNA for the CDR3 is TGTGCCAGCAGCGGTGTTAGCTCCTACGAGCAGTACTTC. It encodes CASSGVSSYEQYF.

This CDR3 reads CASSTEGDGSYEQYF. DNA for the CDR3: TGTGCCAGCAGTACGGAGGGCGATGGATCCTACGAGCAGTACTTC. The V and J genes are TRBV9 and TRBJ2-7, with a tentative D call TRBD2 (6 bases). This CDR3 spans 15 amino acids. With 5 bases removed from V and 1 base from J, the gap between germline ends came to 16 bases. CDR1 is SGDLS and CDR2 is YYNGEE in the germline V gene.

The chain combines TRBV7-3 with TRBJ2-4; D is perhaps TRBD1 (6 bases). Trimming shortened V by 4 bases and J by 2 bases, and 12 bases separated the two germline ends. Germline CDR1 and CDR2: SGHTA and FQGTGA. The CDR3 is 15 residues long. The CDR3 spells CASSSNRVTKNIQYF. The DNA for the CDR3 is TGTGCCAGCAGCTCAAACAGGGTTACCAAAAACATTCAGTACTTC.

The genes are TRBV28 and TRBJ2-3; D may be TRBD1 (5 bases). Germline V lookup: CDR1 MDHEN, CDR2 SYDVKM. V gave up 8 bases and J gave up 0 bases, with 15 bases separating them. The CDR3 has 15 residues. The CDR3 is CASPPPRGSTDTQYF. For the CDR3, the DNA is TGTGCCAGCCCCCCCCCTAGGGGCAGCACAGATACGCAGTATTTT.

V and J are TRBV21-1 and TRBJ1-1. TRBV21-1 has pseudogene status. The CDR3 loop spans 14 amino acids. The CDR3 region has the DNA TGTGCCAGCGGGGGAGGGGAAGAGAACACTGAAGCTTTCTTT. Protein product: CASGGGEENTEAFF.